These T cell receptor beta chains were read from a single sample in a study of identical twins. TCRdb called the 5' RACE reads again in MiXCR, with one record for every CDR3 protein. Among about 690,000 distinct CDR3 sequences listed, approximately 22% were seen once. These same records also appear under a second study, on T cells expressing NK-cell markers.

The sample consisted of PBMCs. These TCRs come from a woman aged 18-30 years in good health. The CDR3 runs from the conserved cysteine through the conserved F or W. D genes are given only for firm matches. Size is omitted from some rows. Given values are once, few, many or a class for expanded clones.

size,V,J,D,DNA,CDR3
.,TRBV20-1,TRBJ1-1,TRBD1,TGCAGTGCTAGAGACGGGAGGGACAGGGAAGCTTTCTTT,CSARDGRDREAFF
.,TRBV12-3/TRBV12-4,TRBJ1-5,.,TGTGCCAGCAGACCGGGACTGGAGTTCTATCAGCCCCAGCATTTT,CASRPGLEFYQPQHF
many,TRBV5-5,TRBJ1-2,TRBD1,TGTGCCAGCAGCGGTAGGGGGCTCGTGGCTAACTATGGCTACACCTTC,CASSGRGLVANYGYTF
.,TRBV5-1,TRBJ2-7,TRBD2,TGCGCCAGCAGCTATCTAGCGGGGGGCCTGAGCTCCTACGAGCAGTACTTC,CASSYLAGGLSSYEQYF
few,TRBV2,TRBJ2-1,.,TGTGCCAGCAGTGATTGGGCCCCTAATGAGCAGTTCTTC,CASSDWAPNEQFF
.,TRBV12-5,TRBJ1-2,.,TGTGCTAGTGGTTCTCCCGACATCGACGCATACTATGGCTACACCTTC,CASGSPDIDAYYGYTF
.,TRBV7-2,TRBJ2-1,.,TGTGCCAGCAGCTACGCCGTCCAGCGAGAGGGCAATGAGCAGTTCTTC,CASSYAVQREGNEQFF
.,TRBV12-3/TRBV12-4,TRBJ2-1,.,TGTGCCACCAGGGGAGTCGGATCCTACAATGAGCAGTTCTTC,CATRGVGSYNEQFF
few,TRBV29-1,TRBJ2-7,.,TGCAGCGTTGAAGGGGCTCGAGACAGATATGAAGGTGGGCAGTACTTC,CSVEGARDRYEGGQYF
few,TRBV12-3/TRBV12-4,TRBJ2-2,TRBD2,TGTGCCAGCAGCCCGACTAGCGGGAGACCTCCGAACACCGGGGAGCTGTTTTTT,CASSPTSGRPPNTGELFF
many,TRBV6-5,TRBJ2-7,.,TGTGCCAGCAGTTATAAAGCGCAGGGATTGACCTACGAGCAGTACTTC,CASSYKAQGLTYEQYF
many,TRBV5-1,TRBJ2-3,TRBD2,TGTGCCAGCAGTTTGGGGGGGTTCACAGATACGCAGTATTTT,CASSLGGFTDTQYF
.,TRBV7-9,TRBJ1-2,.,TGTGCCAGCGCCCGATTTGAGGGGAACTATGGCTACACCTTC,CASARFEGNYGYTF
.,TRBV5-4,TRBJ1-2,.,TGTGCCAGCAGCGTCGGTTCCTTGAGCTATGGCTACACCTTC,CASSVGSLSYGYTF
many,TRBV4-3,TRBJ2-3,.,TGCGCCAGCAGCCAAGATGGTAGGGGCCTCACAGATACGCAGTATTTT,CASSQDGRGLTDTQYF
many,TRBV12-3/TRBV12-4,TRBJ2-1,.,TGTGCCAGCAGCTTAGCCGATGAGCAGTTCTTC,CASSLADEQFF
.,TRBV6-2/TRBV6-3,TRBJ2-1,TRBD1,TGTGCCAGCAGTTACGCCCTGACAGGGGGAACGGGCGATGAGCAGTTCTTC,CASSYALTGGTGDEQFF
.,TRBV20-1,TRBJ2-3,.,TGCAGTGCTAGAGTGGGGGATTGGTCGTATTTT,CSARVGDWSYF
.,TRBV10-3,TRBJ2-3,.,TGTGCCATCATAGATCGGAGCACAGATACGCAGTATTTT,CAIIDRSTDTQYF
many,TRBV6-5,TRBJ2-7,.,TGTGCCAGCAGTTATCGTGCTTCCTACGAGCAGTACTTC,CASSYRASYEQYF
once,TRBV7-9,TRBJ2-2,.,TGTGCCAGCAGCTTAGTATCTGCGTACTCCGGGGAGCTGTTTTTT,CASSLVSAYSGELFF
few,TRBV11-2,TRBJ2-5,.,TGTGCCAGCGAGAAGTGGGGAACCCAGTACTTC,CASEKWGTQYF
.,TRBV12-3/TRBV12-4,TRBJ2-5,.,TGTGCCAGCAGTAGCGATTTCCTAGAGACCCAGTACTTC,CASSSDFLETQYF
.,TRBV18,TRBJ1-3,.,TGTGCCAGCTCAGGTCCCGAGCTGAACTCTGGAAACACCATATATTTT,CASSGPELNSGNTIYF
many,TRBV6-5,TRBJ2-1,TRBD2,TGTGCCAGCAGTTACTCCCCGGGACTAGACCTGGGCAATGAGCAGTTCTTC,CASSYSPGLDLGNEQFF
few,TRBV7-2,TRBJ2-7,.,TGTGCCAGCAGCTTTACGGGGCTCACGGGCGAGCAGTACTTC,CASSFTGLTGEQYF
many,TRBV5-1,TRBJ2-1,TRBD2,TGCGCCAGCAGCCCGAGGGTCCTAGCGGCGTCCTACAATGAGCAGTTCTTC,CASSPRVLAASYNEQFF
few,TRBV7-8,TRBJ2-7,.,TGTGCCAGCTCTAGACCCCGGGACGGACCTTACGAGCAGTACTTC,CASSRPRDGPYEQYF
.,TRBV11-2,TRBJ2-5,.,TGTGCCAGCAGCCTTGGGCAGCTAGAGACCCAGTACTTC,CASSLGQLETQYF
.,TRBV5-4,TRBJ1-1,.,TGTGCCAGCAGCGCTCAGGGAACAGCTTTCTTT,CASSAQGTAFF
.,TRBV5-6,TRBJ2-6,.,TGTGCCAGCAGCCTGGTGACCGGTGCCAACGTCCTGACTTTC,CASSLVTGANVLTF
.,TRBV9,TRBJ2-3,TRBD2,TGTGCCAGCAGCCCAGCAAGGCGTAGCGGGGCGGGAGATACGCAGTATTTT,CASSPARRSGAGDTQYF
few,TRBV7-9,TRBJ2-7,TRBD1,TGTGCCAGCAGCTCCGGGACAGGGTCGGGTGAGCAGTACTTC,CASSSGTGSGEQYF
many,TRBV7-3,TRBJ2-1,.,TGTGCCAGCAGTTTACTGGGCGGTGAGCAGTTCTTC,CASSLLGGEQFF
.,TRBV3-1,TRBJ1-2,.,TGTGCCAGCAGCCAAGGACTACGCGGCTACACCTTC,CASSQGLRGYTF
few,TRBV5-1,TRBJ1-2,.,TGCGCCAGCAGCCCCTCCGGGACTTTGAACTATGGCTACACCTTC,CASSPSGTLNYGYTF
few,TRBV6-1,TRBJ2-5,.,TGTGCCAGCAGTCTCGGTCAAACCCAGACCCAGTACTTC,CASSLGQTQTQYF
few,TRBV12-3/TRBV12-4,TRBJ2-3,TRBD2,TGTGCCAGCAGTTTCAGACTAGCGGGGCCGAGCACAGATACGCAGTATTTT,CASSFRLAGPSTDTQYF
.,TRBV19,TRBJ1-1,TRBD1,TGTGCCAGTGCTACCGGGACAGTGAACACTGAAGCTTTCTTT,CASATGTVNTEAFF
.,TRBV9,TRBJ2-1,.,TGTGCCAGCAGCGGGAGGGAGCAGTTCTTC,CASSGREQFF
few,TRBV6-1,TRBJ1-2,TRBD1,TGTGCCAGCAGCCGAGGGACAGTTTATGGCTACACCTTC,CASSRGTVYGYTF
many,TRBV12-3/TRBV12-4,TRBJ2-7,TRBD2,TGTGCCAGCAGTCCTAGGACTAGCGGTACCTACGAGCAGTACTTC,CASSPRTSGTYEQYF
few,TRBV12-3/TRBV12-4,TRBJ2-7,.,TGTGCCAGCAGTTTAGGTTGGGGGCCTCTCGAGCAGTACTTC,CASSLGWGPLEQYF
many,TRBV5-1,TRBJ2-7,TRBD1,TGCGCCAGCAGCCAGGACAGGGATCAGGACGAGCAGTACTTC,CASSQDRDQDEQYF
.,TRBV7-2,TRBJ1-6,.,TGTGCCAGCAGCCCTTTGCCGAAGAATTCACCCCTCCACTTT,CASSPLPKNSPLHF
.,TRBV12-3/TRBV12-4,TRBJ2-4,.,TGTGCCAGCAGTTCGGGGGACCGAAACATTCAGTACTTC,CASSSGDRNIQYF
few,TRBV20-1,TRBJ1-1,TRBD1,TGCAGTGCTAGAGGGGGACAGGGGGCTGAAGCTTTCTTT,CSARGGQGAEAFF
.,TRBV9,TRBJ2-1,.,TGTGCCAGCAGCGTAATCGGGAGACTCCGGGATGAGCAGTTCTTC,CASSVIGRLRDEQFF
.,TRBV2,TRBJ2-7,TRBD2,TGTGCCGGGACTAGCGGGAGGGTTTCCTACGAGCAGTACTTC,CAGTSGRVSYEQYF
many,TRBV29-1,TRBJ2-3,.,TGCAGCGTTTTGGGGTCCTCAGATACGCAGTATTTT,CSVLGSSDTQYF
.,TRBV6-5,TRBJ1-2,.,TGTGCCAGCAGTTCCGCCGGGGGCGAGTTTTATGGCTACACCTTC,CASSSAGGEFYGYTF
many,TRBV20-1,TRBJ2-5,.,TGCAGTGCCCGGACCCCCAGCGAGGAGACCCAGTACTTC,CSARTPSEETQYF
few,TRBV20-1,TRBJ2-3,TRBD2,TGCAGTGCTAGATCCCCTAGCGGTACCGCAGATACGCAGTATTTT,CSARSPSGTADTQYF
few,TRBV21-1,TRBJ2-7,.,TGTGCCAGCAGCAAAGGATGGAAGACCTACGAGCAGTACTTC,CASSKGWKTYEQYF
few,TRBV5-1,TRBJ1-2,.,TGCGCCAGCAGCTTGGGGTCGGATGGCTACACCTTC,CASSLGSDGYTF
.,TRBV20-1,TRBJ1-1,TRBD1,TGCAGTGCTAGACTACTACAGGGGGGCACTGAAGCTTTCTTT,CSARLLQGGTEAFF
few,TRBV18,TRBJ2-7,.,TGTGCCAGCTCACCACCACCTACCCGGAGAGGGGCCTACGAGCAGTACTTC,CASSPPPTRRGAYEQYF
once,TRBV6-5,TRBJ1-4,.,TGTGCCAGCAGTTACTCGACGCCGGGACCTTCAACTAATGAAAAACTGTTTTTT,CASSYSTPGPSTNEKLFF
.,TRBV11-2,TRBJ2-5,.,TGTGCCAGCACCCTCCTGGGAGAGACCCAGTACTTC,CASTLLGETQYF